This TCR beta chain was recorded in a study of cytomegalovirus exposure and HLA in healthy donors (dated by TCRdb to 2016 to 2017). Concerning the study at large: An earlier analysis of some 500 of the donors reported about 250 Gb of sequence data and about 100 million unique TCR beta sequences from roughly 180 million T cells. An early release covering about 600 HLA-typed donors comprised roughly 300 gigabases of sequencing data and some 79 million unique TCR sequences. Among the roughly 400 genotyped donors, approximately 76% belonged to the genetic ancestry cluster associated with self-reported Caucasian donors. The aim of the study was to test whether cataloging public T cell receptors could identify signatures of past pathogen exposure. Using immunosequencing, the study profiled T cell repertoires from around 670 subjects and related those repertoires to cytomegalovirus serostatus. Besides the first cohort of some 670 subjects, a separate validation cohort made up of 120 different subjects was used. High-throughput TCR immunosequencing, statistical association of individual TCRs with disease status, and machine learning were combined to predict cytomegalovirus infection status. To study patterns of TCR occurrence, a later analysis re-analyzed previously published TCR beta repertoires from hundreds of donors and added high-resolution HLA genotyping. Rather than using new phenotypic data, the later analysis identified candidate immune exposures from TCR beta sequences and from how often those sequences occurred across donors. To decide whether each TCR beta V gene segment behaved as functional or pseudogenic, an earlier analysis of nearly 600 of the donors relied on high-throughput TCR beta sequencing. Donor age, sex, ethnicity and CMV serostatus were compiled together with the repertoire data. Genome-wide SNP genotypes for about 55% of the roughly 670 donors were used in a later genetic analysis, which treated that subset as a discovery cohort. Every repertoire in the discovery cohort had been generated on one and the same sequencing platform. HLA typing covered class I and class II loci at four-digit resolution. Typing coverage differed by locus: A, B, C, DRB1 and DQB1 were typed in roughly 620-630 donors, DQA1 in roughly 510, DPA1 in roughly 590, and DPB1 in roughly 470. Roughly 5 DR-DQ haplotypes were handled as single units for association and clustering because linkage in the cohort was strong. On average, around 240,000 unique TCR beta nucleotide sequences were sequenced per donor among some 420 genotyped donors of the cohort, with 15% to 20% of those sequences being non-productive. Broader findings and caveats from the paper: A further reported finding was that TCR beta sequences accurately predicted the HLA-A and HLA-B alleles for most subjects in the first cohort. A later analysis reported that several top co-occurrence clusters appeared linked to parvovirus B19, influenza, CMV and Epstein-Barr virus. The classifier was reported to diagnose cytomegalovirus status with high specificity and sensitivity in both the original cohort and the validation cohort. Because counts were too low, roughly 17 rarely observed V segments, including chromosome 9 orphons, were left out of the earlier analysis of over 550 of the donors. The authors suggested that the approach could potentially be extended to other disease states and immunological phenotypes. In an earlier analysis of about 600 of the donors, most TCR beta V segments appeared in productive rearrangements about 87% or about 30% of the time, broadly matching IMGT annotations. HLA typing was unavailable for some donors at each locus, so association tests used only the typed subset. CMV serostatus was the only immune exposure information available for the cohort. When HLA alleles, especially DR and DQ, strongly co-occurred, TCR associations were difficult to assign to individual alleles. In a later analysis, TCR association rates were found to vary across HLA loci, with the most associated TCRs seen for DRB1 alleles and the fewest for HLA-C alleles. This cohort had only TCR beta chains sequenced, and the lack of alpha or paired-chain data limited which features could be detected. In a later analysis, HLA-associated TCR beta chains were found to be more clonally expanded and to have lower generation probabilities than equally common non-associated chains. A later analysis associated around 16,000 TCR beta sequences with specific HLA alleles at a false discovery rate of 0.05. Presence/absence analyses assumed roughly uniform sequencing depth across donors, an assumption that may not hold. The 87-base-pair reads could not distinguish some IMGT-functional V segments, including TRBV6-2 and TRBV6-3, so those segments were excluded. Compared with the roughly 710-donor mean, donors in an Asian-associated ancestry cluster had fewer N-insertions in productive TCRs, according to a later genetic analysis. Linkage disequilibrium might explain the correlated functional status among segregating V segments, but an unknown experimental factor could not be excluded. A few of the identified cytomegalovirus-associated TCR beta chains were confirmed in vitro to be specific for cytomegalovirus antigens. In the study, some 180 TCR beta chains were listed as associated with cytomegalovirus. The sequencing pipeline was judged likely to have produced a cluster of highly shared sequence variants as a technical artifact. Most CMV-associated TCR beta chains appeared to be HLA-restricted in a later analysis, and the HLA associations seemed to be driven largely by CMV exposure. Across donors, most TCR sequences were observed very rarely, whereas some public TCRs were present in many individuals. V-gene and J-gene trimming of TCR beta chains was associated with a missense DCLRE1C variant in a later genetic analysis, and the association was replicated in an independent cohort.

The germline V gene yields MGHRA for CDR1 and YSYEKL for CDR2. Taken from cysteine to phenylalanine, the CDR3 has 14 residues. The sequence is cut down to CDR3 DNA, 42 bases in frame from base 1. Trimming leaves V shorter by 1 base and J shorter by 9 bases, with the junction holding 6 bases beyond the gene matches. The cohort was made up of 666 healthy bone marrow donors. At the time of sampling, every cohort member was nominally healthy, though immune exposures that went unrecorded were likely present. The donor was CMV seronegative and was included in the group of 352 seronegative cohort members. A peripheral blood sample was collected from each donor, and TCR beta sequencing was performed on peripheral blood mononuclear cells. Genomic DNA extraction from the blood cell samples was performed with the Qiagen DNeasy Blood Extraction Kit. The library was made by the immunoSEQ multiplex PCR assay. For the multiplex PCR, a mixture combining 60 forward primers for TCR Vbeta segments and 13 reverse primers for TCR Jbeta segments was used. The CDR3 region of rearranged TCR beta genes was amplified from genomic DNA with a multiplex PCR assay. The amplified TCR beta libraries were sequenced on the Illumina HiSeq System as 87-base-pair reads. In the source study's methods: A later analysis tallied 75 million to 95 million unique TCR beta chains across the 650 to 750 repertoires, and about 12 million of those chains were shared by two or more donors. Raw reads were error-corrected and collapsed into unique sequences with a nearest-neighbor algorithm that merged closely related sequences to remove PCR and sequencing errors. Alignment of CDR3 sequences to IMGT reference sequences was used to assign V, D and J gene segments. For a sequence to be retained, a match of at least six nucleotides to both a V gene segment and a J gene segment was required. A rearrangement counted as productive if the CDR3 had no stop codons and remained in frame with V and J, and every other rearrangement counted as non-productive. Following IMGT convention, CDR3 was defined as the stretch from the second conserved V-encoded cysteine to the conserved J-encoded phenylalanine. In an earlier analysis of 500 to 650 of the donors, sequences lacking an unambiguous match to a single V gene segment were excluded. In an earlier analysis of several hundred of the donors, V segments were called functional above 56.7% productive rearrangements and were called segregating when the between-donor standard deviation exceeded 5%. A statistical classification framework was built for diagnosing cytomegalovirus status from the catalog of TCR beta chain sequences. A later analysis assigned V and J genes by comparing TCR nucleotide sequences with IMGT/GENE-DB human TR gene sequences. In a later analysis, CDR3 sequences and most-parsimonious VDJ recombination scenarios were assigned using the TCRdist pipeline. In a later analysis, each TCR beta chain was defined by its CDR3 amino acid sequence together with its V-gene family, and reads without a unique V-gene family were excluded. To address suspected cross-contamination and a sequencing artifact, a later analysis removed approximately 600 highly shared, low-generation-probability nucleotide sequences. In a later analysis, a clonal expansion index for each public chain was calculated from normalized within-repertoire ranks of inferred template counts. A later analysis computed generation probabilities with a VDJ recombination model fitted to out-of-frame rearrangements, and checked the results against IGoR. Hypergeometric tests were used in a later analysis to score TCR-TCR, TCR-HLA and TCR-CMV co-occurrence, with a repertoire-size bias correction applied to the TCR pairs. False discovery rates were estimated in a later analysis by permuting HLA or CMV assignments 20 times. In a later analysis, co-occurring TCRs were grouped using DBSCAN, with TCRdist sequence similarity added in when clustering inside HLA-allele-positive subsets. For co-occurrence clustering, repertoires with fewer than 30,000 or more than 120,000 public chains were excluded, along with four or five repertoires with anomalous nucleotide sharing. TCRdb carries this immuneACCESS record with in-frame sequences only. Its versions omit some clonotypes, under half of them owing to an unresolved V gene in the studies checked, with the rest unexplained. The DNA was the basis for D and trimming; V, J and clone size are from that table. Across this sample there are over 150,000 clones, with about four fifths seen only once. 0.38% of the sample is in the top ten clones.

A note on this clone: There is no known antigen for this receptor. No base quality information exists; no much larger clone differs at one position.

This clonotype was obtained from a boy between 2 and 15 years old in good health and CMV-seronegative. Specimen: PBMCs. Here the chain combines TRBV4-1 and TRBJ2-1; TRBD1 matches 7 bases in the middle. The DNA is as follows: TGCGCCAGCAGCCAAGTAAAGGGGGCGGGTGAGCAGTTCTTC. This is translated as CASSQVKGAGEQFF.